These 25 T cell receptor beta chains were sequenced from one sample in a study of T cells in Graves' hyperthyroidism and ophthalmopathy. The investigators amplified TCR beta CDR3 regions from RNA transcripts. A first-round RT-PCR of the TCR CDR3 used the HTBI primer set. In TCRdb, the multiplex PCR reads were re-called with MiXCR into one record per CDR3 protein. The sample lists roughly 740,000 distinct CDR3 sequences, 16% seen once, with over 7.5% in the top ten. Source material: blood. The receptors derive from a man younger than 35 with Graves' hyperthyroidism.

For the CDR3, the DNA is TGTGCCAGCGCGCGGTCGGCAGAGACCCAGTACTTC. Translation gives CASARSAETQYF. The rearrangement joins TRBV6-2 or TRBV6-3 to TRBJ2-5; no clear D gene. The CDR3 loop spans 12 amino acids. V dropped 8 bases and J dropped 4 bases, with 11 bases sitting between them. Germline V CDR1 and CDR2: MNHEY, SVGEGT.

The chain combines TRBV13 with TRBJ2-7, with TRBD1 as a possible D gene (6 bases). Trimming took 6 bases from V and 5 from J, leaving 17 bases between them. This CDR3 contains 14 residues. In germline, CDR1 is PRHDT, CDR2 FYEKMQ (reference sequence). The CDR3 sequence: CASRPPDSIHEQYF. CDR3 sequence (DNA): TGTGCCAGCAGGCCCCCGGACAGTATCCACGAGCAGTACTTC.

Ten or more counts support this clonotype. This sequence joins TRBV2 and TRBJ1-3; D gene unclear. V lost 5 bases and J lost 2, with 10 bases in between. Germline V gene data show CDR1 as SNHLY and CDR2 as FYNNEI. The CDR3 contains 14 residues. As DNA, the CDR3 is TGTGCCAGCAGTCCCTTCCGAGCTGGAAACACCATATATTTT. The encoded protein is CASSPFRAGNTIYF.

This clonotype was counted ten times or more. CDR3 sequence reads: CASSDEMSLSYEQYF. The CDR3 region has the DNA TGTGCCAGCAGTGACGAGATGTCCCTCTCCTACGAGCAGTACTTC. J is TRBJ2-7 and V is TRBV6-1; D uncertain. CDR3 length: 15 residues. Germline V gives CDR1 MNHNS, CDR2 SASEGT. V lost 3 bases, J lost 0 bases, and 12 bases lay in between.

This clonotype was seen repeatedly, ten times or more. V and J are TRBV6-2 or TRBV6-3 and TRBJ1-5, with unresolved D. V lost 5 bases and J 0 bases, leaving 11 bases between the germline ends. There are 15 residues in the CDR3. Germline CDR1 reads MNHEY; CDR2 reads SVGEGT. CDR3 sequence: CASSLRPYSNQPQHF. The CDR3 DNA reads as TGTGCCAGCAGTCTAAGGCCCTATAGCAATCAGCCCCAGCATTTT.

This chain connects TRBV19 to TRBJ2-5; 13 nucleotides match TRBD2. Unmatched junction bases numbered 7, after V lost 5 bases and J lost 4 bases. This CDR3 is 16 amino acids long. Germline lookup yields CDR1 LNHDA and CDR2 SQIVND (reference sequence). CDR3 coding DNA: TGTGCCAGTAGTGGGGGACTAGCGGGATTTTTAGAGACCCAGTACTTC. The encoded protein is CASSGGLAGFLETQYF. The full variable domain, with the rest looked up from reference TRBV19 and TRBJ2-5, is DGGITQSPKYLFRKEGQNVTLSCEQNLNHDAMYWYRQDPGQGLRLIYYSQIVNDFQKGDIAEGYSVSREKKESFPLTVTSAQKNPTAFYLCASSGGLAGFLETQYFGPGTRLLVL.

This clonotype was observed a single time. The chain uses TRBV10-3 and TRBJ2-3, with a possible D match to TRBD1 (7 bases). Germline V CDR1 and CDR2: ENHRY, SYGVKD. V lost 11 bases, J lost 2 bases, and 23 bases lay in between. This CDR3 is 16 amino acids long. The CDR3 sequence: CASQGGELLVTDTQYF. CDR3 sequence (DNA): TGTGCCTCCCAGGGGGGCGAGTTATTGGTCACAGATACGCAGTATTTT.

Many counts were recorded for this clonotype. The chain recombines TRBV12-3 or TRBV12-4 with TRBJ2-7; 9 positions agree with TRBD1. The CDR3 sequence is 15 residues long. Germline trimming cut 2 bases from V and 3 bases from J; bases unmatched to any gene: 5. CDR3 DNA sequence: TGTGCCAGCAGTTTACCTCGGACAGGGGACTACGAGCAGTACTTC. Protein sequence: CASSLPRTGDYEQYF.

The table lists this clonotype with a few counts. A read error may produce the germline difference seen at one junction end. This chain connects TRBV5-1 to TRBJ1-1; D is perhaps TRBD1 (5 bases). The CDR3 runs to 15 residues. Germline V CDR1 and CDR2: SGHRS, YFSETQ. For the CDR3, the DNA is TGTGCCAGCAGCTGGTTCGGGGGGATGAACACTGAAGCTTTCTTT. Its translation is CASSWFGGMNTEAFF.

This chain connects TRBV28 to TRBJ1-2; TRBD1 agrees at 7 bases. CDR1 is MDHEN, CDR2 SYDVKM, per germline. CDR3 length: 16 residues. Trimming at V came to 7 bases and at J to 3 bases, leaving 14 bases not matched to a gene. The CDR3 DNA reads TGTGCCAGCAATACCGGGACAGTTTTTCACTACTATGGCTACACCTTC. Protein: CASNTGTVFHYYGYTF.

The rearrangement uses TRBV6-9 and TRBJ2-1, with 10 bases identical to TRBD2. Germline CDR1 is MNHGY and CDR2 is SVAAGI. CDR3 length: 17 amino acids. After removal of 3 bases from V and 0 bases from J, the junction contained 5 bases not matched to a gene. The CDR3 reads CASSYLAGVPSYNEQFF. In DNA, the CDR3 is TGTGCCAGCAGTTACCTAGCGGGAGTCCCCTCCTACAATGAGCAGTTCTTC.

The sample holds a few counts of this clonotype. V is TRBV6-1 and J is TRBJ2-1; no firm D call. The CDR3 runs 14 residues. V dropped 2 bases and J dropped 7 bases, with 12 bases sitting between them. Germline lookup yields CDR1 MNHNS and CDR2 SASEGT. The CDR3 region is CASSEPRVWNEQFF. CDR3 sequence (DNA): TGTGCCAGCAGTGAACCCCGGGTCTGGAATGAGCAGTTCTTC.

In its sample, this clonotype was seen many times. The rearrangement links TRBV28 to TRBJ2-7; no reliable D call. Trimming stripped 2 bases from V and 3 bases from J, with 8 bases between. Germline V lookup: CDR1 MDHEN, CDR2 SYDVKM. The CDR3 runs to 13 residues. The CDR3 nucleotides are TGTGCCAGCAGTTTAAGCAAGATCTACGAGCAGTACTTC. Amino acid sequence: CASSLSKIYEQYF.

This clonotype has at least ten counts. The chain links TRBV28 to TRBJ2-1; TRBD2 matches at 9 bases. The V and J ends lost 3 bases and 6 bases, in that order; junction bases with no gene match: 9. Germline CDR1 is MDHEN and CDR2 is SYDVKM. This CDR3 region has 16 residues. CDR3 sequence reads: CASSLAGGPGGNEQFF. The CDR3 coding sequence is TGTGCCAGCAGTTTGGCGGGAGGGCCAGGTGGCAATGAGCAGTTCTTC.

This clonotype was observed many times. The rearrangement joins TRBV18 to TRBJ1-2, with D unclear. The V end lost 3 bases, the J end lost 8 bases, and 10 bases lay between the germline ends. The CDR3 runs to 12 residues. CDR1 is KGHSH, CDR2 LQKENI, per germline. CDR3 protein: CASSPEFRGYTF. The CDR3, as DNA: TGTGCCAGCTCACCCGAATTCAGGGGCTACACCTTC.

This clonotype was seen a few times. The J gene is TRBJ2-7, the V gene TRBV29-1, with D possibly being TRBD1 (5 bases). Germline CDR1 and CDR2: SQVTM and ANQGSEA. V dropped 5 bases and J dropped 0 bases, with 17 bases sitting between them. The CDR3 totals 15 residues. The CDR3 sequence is CSVIIPGPYSYEQYF. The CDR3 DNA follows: TGCAGCGTTATCATTCCAGGGCCATACTCCTACGAGCAGTACTTC.

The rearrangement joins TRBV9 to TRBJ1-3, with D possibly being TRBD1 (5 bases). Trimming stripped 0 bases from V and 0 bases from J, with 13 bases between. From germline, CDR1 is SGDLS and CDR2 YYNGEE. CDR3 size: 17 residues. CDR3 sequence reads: CASSVGRGLSSGNTIYF. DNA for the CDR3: TGTGCCAGCAGCGTAGGAAGGGGTTTGAGCTCTGGAAACACCATATATTTT.

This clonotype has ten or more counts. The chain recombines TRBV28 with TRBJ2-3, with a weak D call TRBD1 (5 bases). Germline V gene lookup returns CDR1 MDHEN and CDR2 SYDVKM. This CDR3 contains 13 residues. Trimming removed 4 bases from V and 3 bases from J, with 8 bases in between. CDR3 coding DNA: TGTGCCAGCAGTTATCAGGGTACAGATACGCAGTATTTT. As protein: CASSYQGTDTQYF.

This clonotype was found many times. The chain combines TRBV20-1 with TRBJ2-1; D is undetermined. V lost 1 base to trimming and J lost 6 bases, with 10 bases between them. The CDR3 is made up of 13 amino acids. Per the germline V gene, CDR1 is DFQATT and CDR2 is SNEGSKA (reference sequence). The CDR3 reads CSARGWSSNEQFF. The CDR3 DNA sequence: TGCAGTGCTAGAGGTTGGAGTTCCAATGAGCAGTTCTTC.

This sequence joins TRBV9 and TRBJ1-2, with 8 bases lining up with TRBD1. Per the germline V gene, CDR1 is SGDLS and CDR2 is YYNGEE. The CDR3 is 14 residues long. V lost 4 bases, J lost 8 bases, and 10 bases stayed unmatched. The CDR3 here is CASSRRQGKVGYTF. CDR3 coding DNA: TGTGCCAGCAGCCGTAGACAGGGGAAGGTCGGCTACACCTTC.

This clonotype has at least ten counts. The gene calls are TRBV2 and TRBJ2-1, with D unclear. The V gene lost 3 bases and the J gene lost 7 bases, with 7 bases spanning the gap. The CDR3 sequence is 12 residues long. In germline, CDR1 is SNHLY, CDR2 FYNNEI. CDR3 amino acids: CASSDMENEQFF. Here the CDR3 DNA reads TGTGCCAGCAGTGATATGGAGAATGAGCAGTTCTTC.

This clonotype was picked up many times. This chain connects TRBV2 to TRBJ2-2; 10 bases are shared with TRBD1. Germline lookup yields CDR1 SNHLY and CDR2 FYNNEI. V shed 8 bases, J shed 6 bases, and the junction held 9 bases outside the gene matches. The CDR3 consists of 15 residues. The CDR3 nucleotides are TGTGCCAGCGGAAGGGGGACAGGGGACGCCGGGGAGCTGTTTTTT. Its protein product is CASGRGTGDAGELFF. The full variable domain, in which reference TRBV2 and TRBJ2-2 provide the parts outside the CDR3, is EPEVTQTPSHQVTQMGQEVILRCVPISNHLYFYWYRQILGQKVEFLVSFYNNEISEKSEIFDDQFSVERPDGSNFTLKIRSTKLEDSAMYFCASGRGTGDAGELFFGEGSRLTVL.

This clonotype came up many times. CDR3 coding DNA: TGTGCCAGCAGTTTTATTTTGGTGGAGCAGTACTTC. Protein: CASSFILVEQYF. The gene calls are TRBV12-3 or TRBV12-4 and TRBJ2-7; D remains ambiguous. The CDR3 is 12 residues long. With 3 bases removed from V and 7 bases from J, the gap between germline ends came to 10 bases.

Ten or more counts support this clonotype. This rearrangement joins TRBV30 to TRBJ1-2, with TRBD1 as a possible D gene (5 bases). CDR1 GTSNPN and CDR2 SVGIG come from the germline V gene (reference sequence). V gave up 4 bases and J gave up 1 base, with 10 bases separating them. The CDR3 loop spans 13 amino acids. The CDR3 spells CAWIRDGNYGYTF. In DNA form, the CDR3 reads TGTGCCTGGATACGGGACGGTAACTATGGCTACACCTTC.

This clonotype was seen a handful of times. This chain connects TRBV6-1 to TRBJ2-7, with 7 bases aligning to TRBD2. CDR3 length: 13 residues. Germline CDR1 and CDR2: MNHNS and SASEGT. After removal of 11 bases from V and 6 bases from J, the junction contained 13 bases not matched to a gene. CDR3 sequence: CASKPGGYGEQYF. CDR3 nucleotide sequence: TGTGCCTCCAAGCCGGGGGGATATGGCGAGCAGTACTTC.